This is a list of T cell receptor beta chains from one sample in a study of blood T cell repertoires in COVID-19. Libraries were prepared by immunoSEQ multiplex PCR; TCRdb keeps only in-frame clonotypes and omits some of them. The sample holds some 220,000 clones, about nine tenths seen once. Sequencing used PBMCs or T cells enriched from blood (not recorded which). The receptors shown here come from a woman in her thirties or forties with acute COVID-19. Both conserved end residues are part of each CDR3. D genes are given only for firm matches. Size is stated for part of the rows, as once, few or many counts, or as a class when the clone is expanded.

abundance,j_gene,d_gene,v_gene,CDR3nt,CDR3aa
.,TRBJ1-3,.,TRBV6-5,TGTGCCAGCAGTTACTCGGGAGAGAACACCATATATTTT,CASSYSGENTIYF
.,TRBJ1-2,.,TRBV2,TGTGCCAGCAGTCTGCGGACAAGCCTCCCTGGCTACACCTTC,CASSLRTSLPGYTF
.,TRBJ1-2,.,TRBV7-3,TGTGCCAGCAGCTTATTGGGCAGCCGCTATGGCTACACCTTC,CASSLLGSRYGYTF
.,TRBJ1-2,TRBD1,TRBV6-5,TGTGCCAGCAGGTCACGGGACAGGGAGGCAAATGGCTACACCTTC,CASRSRDREANGYTF
.,TRBJ1-1,.,TRBV11-2,TGTGCCAGCACCCGGACCAGGGGACCGAACACTGAAGCTTTCTTT,CASTRTRGPNTEAFF
.,TRBJ2-3,TRBD2,TRBV9,TGTGCCAGCAGCGCAACTTCACTAGCGGGAGATAGCACAGATACGCAGTATTTT,CASSATSLAGDSTDTQYF
.,TRBJ2-7,.,TRBV9,TGTGCCAGCAGCGTACAGGGCCGGAGCTCCTACGAGCAGTACTTC,CASSVQGRSSYEQYF
.,TRBJ1-1,.,TRBV6-5,TGTGCCAGCAGTTCATTCGGTCGGACTGAAGCTTTCTTT,CASSSFGRTEAFF
.,TRBJ1-4,.,TRBV5-4,TGTGCCAGCAGCTTTGACAGAGAAGGAAAACTGTTTTTT,CASSFDREGKLFF
few,TRBJ1-2,TRBD1,TRBV12-5,TGTGCTAGTGGTCCAGCCGGGACAGGGTCTGGGTATGGCTACACCTTC,CASGPAGTGSGYGYTF
.,TRBJ2-1,.,TRBV21-1,TGTGCCAGTGAGATTGGAAGCGTCGAACTTAGGTATGAGCAGTTCTTC,CASEIGSVELRYEQFF
.,TRBJ1-2,TRBD1,TRBV5-1,TGCGCCAGCAGGCAGGGACAGGCTTGGAACTATGGCTACACCTTC,CASRQGQAWNYGYTF
once,TRBJ1-2,TRBD1,TRBV4-1,TGCGCCAGCAGCCGTGGGACAGGGTCGACCTTC,CASSRGTGSTF
.,TRBJ2-7,TRBD1,TRBV19,TGTGCCAGTAGCGCTCCGGGACAGGGAAACTACGAGCAGTACTTC,CASSAPGQGNYEQYF
.,TRBJ1-5,.,TRBV5-6,TGTGCCAGCAGCTTGGGTTTGGACTCCCTGGGGAATCAGCCCCAGCATTTT,CASSLGLDSLGNQPQHF
.,TRBJ1-4,.,TRBV12-2,TGTGCAAGTCGCTCGACAGGGGGCGGGCTTAATGAAAAACTGTTTTTT,CASRSTGGGLNEKLFF
.,TRBJ1-2,.,TRBV25-1,TGTGCCAGCAGTGGGACAGCCTTCAGGGCTTTAACCTTC,CASSGTAFRALTF
.,TRBJ1-1,TRBD1,TRBV19,TGTGCCAGTAGTATAGACGGGGACAGGGACAGTGAAGCTTTCTTT,CASSIDGDRDSEAFF
.,TRBJ1-1,.,TRBV2,TGTGCCAGCAGTCACAGGACAGAGAGTGACACTGAAGCTTTCTTT,CASSHRTESDTEAFF
once,TRBJ2-7,TRBD1,TRBV7-9,TGTGCCAGCAGCTCGACCTCAACCAGGGGGCGCGGATCGTACGAGCAGTACTTC,CASSSTSTRGRGSYEQYF
.,TRBJ1-1,.,TRBV6-5,TGTGCCAGCAGTTCTCCCAGACAGATGAACACTGAAGCTTTCTTT,CASSSPRQMNTEAFF
.,TRBJ2-7,TRBD1,TRBV2,TGTGCCAGCAGTGAAACAGGACAGGGTAACTACGAGCAGTACTTC,CASSETGQGNYEQYF
.,TRBJ1-2,.,TRBV6-5,TGTGCCAGCAGGACTACCTTGATAAACTATGGCTACACCTTC,CASRTTLINYGYTF
.,TRBJ2-1,.,TRBV5-1,TGCGCCAGCAGCTTGGGCTGGCCCGACAATGAGCAGTTCTTC,CASSLGWPDNEQFF
.,TRBJ2-1,TRBD2,TRBV27,TGTGCCAGCAGTTTGCTCGGCGGGGGGGCTGTTTCCTACAATGAGCAGTTCTTC,CASSLLGGGAVSYNEQFF
.,TRBJ1-1,.,TRBV5-1,TGCGCCAGCAGCTTTACAGTGGTGGGTACTGAAGCTTTCTTT,CASSFTVVGTEAFF
few,TRBJ2-1,.,TRBV5-1,TGCGCCAGCAGCCCCCGCGGAGGGAAGTTGAATGAGCAGTTCTTC,CASSPRGGKLNEQFF
.,TRBJ1-3,TRBD1,TRBV9,TGTGCCAGCAGCCCAGGACAGGGGACTGGAAACACCATATATTTT,CASSPGQGTGNTIYF
few,TRBJ1-5,.,TRBV19,TGTGCCAGTAGTATAGTCGCGGATAGCAATCAGCCCCAGCATTTT,CASSIVADSNQPQHF
.,TRBJ1-1,.,TRBV6-5,TGTGCCAGCATCAGGGACGGGAGTGAAGCTTTCTTT,CASIRDGSEAFF
.,TRBJ1-4,.,TRBV6-5,TGTGCCAGCAGTTATATGGCGGACTCAATGAAACTGTTTTTT,CASSYMADSMKLFF
.,TRBJ2-1,.,TRBV12-3/TRBV12-4,TGTGCCAGCAGCCCCACTATGAATGAGCAGTTCTTC,CASSPTMNEQFF
.,TRBJ2-5,TRBD2,TRBV7-8,TGTGCCAGCAGCTTAGCGGCCCTAGCGGGGCAGGAGACCCAGTACTTC,CASSLAALAGQETQYF
once,TRBJ1-6,TRBD1,TRBV4-3,TGCGCCAGCACCACAGGGGCAGGGACTAATTCACCCCTCCACTTT,CASTTGAGTNSPLHF
.,TRBJ1-6,.,TRBV7-3,TGTGCCAGCAGCTCAATCGGTGGGGGCAATTCACCCCTCCACTTT,CASSSIGGGNSPLHF